This entry lists 13 T cell receptor beta chains sequenced from one sample in a study of shared clonotypes between healthy human individuals. As defined, naive CD8 cells were CD45RO-negative and positively selected for CCR7, with terminally differentiated effector memory CD45RA+ cells excluded. TCRdb's table, derived via immunoSEQ multiplex PCR, lists solely in-frame clones and lacks some. The table includes roughly 2 million clones, less than 95% detected once. The sequencing input was naive CD8+ T cells sorted from blood. The receptors here all came from a man aged 18 to 35 in good health.

The chain links TRBV4-1 to TRBJ1-2; D perhaps matches TRBD1 (5 bases). V was trimmed by 0 bases and J by 0 bases, leaving 11 bases between them. This CDR3 has 16 amino acids. Germline values: CDR1 MGHRA, CDR2 YSYEKL. This CDR3 is CASSQDRTRTNYGYTF. CDR3 nucleotide sequence: TGCGCCAGCAGCCAAGATAGGACAAGGACTAACTATGGCTACACCTTC.

The chain carries TRBV5-4 and TRBJ2-5; 11 bases line up with TRBD2. Germline V gene data show CDR1 as SGHNT and CDR2 as YYREEE (reference sequence). The CDR3 totals 13 residues. The ends lost 9 bases at V and 5 bases at J; junction bases unmatched: 6. The CDR3 reads CANSGGAGETQYF. CDR3 bases: TGTGCCAATAGCGGGGGGGCCGGGGAGACCCAGTACTTC.

The chain recombines TRBV15 with TRBJ2-5, with TRBD2 matching over 8 bases. This CDR3 comprises 14 residues. Looked up from germline, CDR1 is LNHNV and CDR2 is YYDKDF (reference sequence). V lost 9 bases and J lost 0; bases outside the gene matches: 6. The CDR3 region has the DNA TGTGCCACAGGAAAGCGGGGGTACCAAGAGACCCAGTACTTC. Amino acid sequence: CATGKRGYQETQYF.

This chain connects TRBV27 to TRBJ2-1; 10 bases are shared with TRBD2. V was pared by 7 bases and J by 4 bases, with 4 bases of the junction left unmatched. CDR1 is MNHEY, CDR2 SMNVEV, per germline (reference sequence). This CDR3 contains 14 residues. CDR3 sequence (DNA): TGTGCCAGCACGGCTAGCGGGGGTTACAATGAGCAGTTCTTC. Its translation is CASTASGGYNEQFF.

The chain uses TRBV27 and TRBJ2-7, with TRBD2 as a possible D gene (6 bases). CDR3 length equals 15 residues. Trimming took 2 bases from V and 2 from J, leaving 13 bases between them. Germline values: CDR1 MNHEY, CDR2 SMNVEV (reference sequence). As DNA, the CDR3 is TGTGCCAGCAGTTTAGCGGCTAGCGTAGCCTACGAGCAGTACTTC. This translates into CASSLAASVAYEQYF.

The chain couples TRBV28 to TRBJ2-5; 10 bases match TRBD1. The CDR3 contains 16 residues. Germline loops: CDR1 MDHEN, CDR2 SYDVKM. The J segment lost 5 bases and the V segment lost 1 base, leaving 7 bases of the junction unmatched. CDR3 residues: CASSLYWTGGSETQYF. CDR3 nucleotides: TGTGCCAGCAGTTTATATTGGACAGGGGGGAGTGAGACCCAGTACTTC.

DNA of the CDR3: TGTGCCAGCAGTGATCGACCCCGCGACAATGAGCAGTTCTTC. This codes for CASSDRPRDNEQFF. V usage is TRBV25-1 and J usage is TRBJ2-1; no definite D call. Germline CDR1 MGHDK, CDR2 SYGVNS. V shed 3 bases and J shed 5 bases, with 11 bases lying between them. The CDR3 has 14 residues.

The V call is TRBV6-5, the J call TRBJ1-6, with no clear D. Germline CDR1 reads MNHEY; CDR2 reads SVGAGI. CDR3 length: 14 residues. The V end was cut by 3 bases, the J end by 13 bases, with 16 bases between. CDR3 loop: CASSYSVDWTPLHF. Here the CDR3 DNA reads TGTGCCAGCAGTTATTCCGTTGACTGGACGCCCCTCCACTTT.

The chain uses TRBV4-1 and TRBJ2-1, with unresolved D. V was cut by 0 bases and J by 4 bases, with 10 bases left in between. This CDR3 comprises 15 residues. Germline CDR1 and CDR2: MGHRA and YSYEKL. CDR3 in DNA: TGCGCCAGCAGCCAAGAACCGCTATTATACAATGAGCAGTTCTTC. Its protein product is CASSQEPLLYNEQFF.

The V call is TRBV9, the J call TRBJ1-2; a weak D match, TRBD1 (6 bases). This CDR3 region has 14 residues. Trimming removed 5 bases at V and 0 bases at J, with 11 bases between. CDR1 and CDR2 (germline): SGDLS, YYNGEE. The DNA of the CDR3 is TGTGCCAGCAGGGACCACAGGGCTAACTATGGCTACACCTTC. Translating gives CASRDHRANYGYTF.

This chain uses TRBV5-6 with TRBJ1-2, with D perhaps matching TRBD1 (6 bases). The ends were cut back, 2 bases at V and 8 bases at J, with 31 bases in the middle. CDR3 length: 19 residues. CDR1 and CDR2 (germline): SGHDT, YYEEEE. CDR3 residues: CASSLTRQDRPLPGWGYTF. CDR3 coding DNA: TGTGCCAGCAGCTTAACCCGACAGGATCGGCCGCTTCCCGGGTGGGGCTACACCTTC.

This chain uses TRBV4-3 with TRBJ2-7, with 9 bases fitting TRBD1. V trimming: 0 bases; J trimming: 7 bases; junction bases outside the gene matches: 13. Germline assignment: CDR1 LGHNA and CDR2 YSLEER. The CDR3 length is 17 residues. The CDR3 coding sequence is TGCGCCAGCAGCCAAGATCTCGATTGGGACAGGGTGAGGGAGCAGTACTTC. Translation gives CASSQDLDWDRVREQYF.

The chain combines TRBV6-1 with TRBJ2-7; 7 nucleotides agree with TRBD1. The V gene end was trimmed by 1 base and the J gene end by 2 bases; junction bases not matched to a gene: 2. Looked up from germline, CDR1 is MNHNS and CDR2 is SASEGT. CDR3 size: 14 residues. Here the CDR3 reads CASSEEQGTYEQYF. The CDR3 DNA reads TGTGCCAGCAGTGAAGAACAGGGGACCTACGAGCAGTACTTC.